A selection of T cell receptor beta chains follows, all from one sample in a study of cytomegalovirus exposure and HLA in healthy donors. Sequencing was performed with immunoSEQ multiplex PCR; in TCRdb, only in-frame clones are kept and a portion is missing. The data show around 70,000 clones, approximately 95% seen once. What was sequenced was PBMCs. The receptors were gathered from a man between 18 and 35 years old in good health and CMV-seronegative. Each CDR3 is given with its conserved first and last residue. D genes are given only for firm matches. Size values are once, few and many counts, or a class for expanded clones, and some rows have none.

V	size	J	D	CDR3	DNA
TRBV18	once	TRBJ2-5	TRBD1	CASSPPGTGKETQYF	TGTGCCAGCTCACCACCGGGGACAGGCAAAGAGACCCAGTACTTC
TRBV2	NA	TRBJ2-3	TRBD2	CASTVWVLAGNTDTQYF	TGTGCCAGCACCGTATGGGTTCTAGCGGGGAATACAGATACGCAGTATTTT
TRBV6-4	NA	TRBJ2-2	TRBD2	CASSDSGLAGGITGELFF	TGTGCCAGCAGTGACTCGGGACTAGCGGGGGGAATCACCGGGGAGCTGTTTTTT
TRBV28	NA	TRBJ1-3	NA	CASRGGTGNTIYF	TGTGCCAGCAGAGGAGGGACCGGAAACACCATATATTTT
TRBV5-6	NA	TRBJ2-7	NA	CASSSQVQSPDYEQYF	TGTGCCAGCAGCTCTCAGGTGCAGAGTCCTGACTACGAGCAGTACTTC
TRBV5-1	NA	TRBJ1-4	TRBD1	CASSLGGEGQVGEKLFF	TGCGCCAGCAGCTTGGGGGGAGAGGGACAGGTTGGAGAAAAACTGTTTTTT
TRBV4-1	NA	TRBJ2-3	TRBD2	CASKQGTRGADTQYF	TGCGCCAGTAAGCAGGGGACTAGGGGAGCAGATACGCAGTATTTT
TRBV7-2	NA	TRBJ1-1	TRBD1	CASSFDRGNTEAFF	TGTGCCAGCAGCTTCGACAGGGGGAACACTGAAGCTTTCTTT
TRBV27	NA	TRBJ2-7	TRBD1	CARCRDRGYEQYF	TGTGCCAGATGCCGGGACAGGGGGTACGAGCAGTACTTC
TRBV7-9	NA	TRBJ2-1	NA	CASSLVPGNEQFF	TGTGCCAGCAGCTTAGTCCCCGGGAATGAGCAGTTCTTC
TRBV28	NA	TRBJ2-7	NA	CASSLSVGAYEQYF	TGTGCCAGCAGTCTAAGCGTGGGTGCCTACGAGCAGTACTTC
TRBV19	NA	TRBJ1-5	TRBD1	CASSPTGGLQALNQPQHF	TGTGCCAGTAGCCCGACAGGGGGCCTTCAAGCATTAAATCAGCCCCAGCATTTT
TRBV28	NA	TRBJ1-1	NA	CASSSLGVGAFF	TGTGCCAGCAGTTCCCTCGGGGTAGGGGCTTTCTTT
TRBV27	NA	TRBJ1-1	NA	CASSGPGVRDTEAFF	TGTGCCAGCAGTGGCCCGGGAGTAAGGGACACTGAAGCTTTCTTT
TRBV6-5	NA	TRBJ1-5	TRBD1	CASRRTGRNQPQHF	TGTGCCAGCCGGCGGACAGGGCGCAATCAGCCCCAGCATTTT
TRBV19	once	TRBJ2-5	TRBD2	CASSIVVGRGATQYF	TGTGCCAGTAGTATAGTGGTGGGGAGGGGTGCTACCCAGTACTTC
TRBV27	NA	TRBJ1-1	NA	CASSLVSGTEAFF	TGTGCCAGCAGTTTGGTATCCGGCACTGAAGCTTTCTTT
TRBV5-1	NA	TRBJ2-3	TRBD1	CASSSAGTGVFTDTQYF	TGCGCCAGCAGCTCCGCTGGGACAGGGGTGTTTACAGATACGCAGTATTTT
TRBV19	NA	TRBJ1-3	TRBD1	CASTADRLRNTIYF	TGTGCCAGTACTGCGGACAGGTTGCGAAACACCATATATTTT
TRBV9	few	TRBJ2-1	NA	CASSGTGWDEQFF	TGTGCCAGCAGCGGAACAGGGTGGGATGAGCAGTTCTTC
TRBV4-2	NA	TRBJ1-3	NA	CASSQDTQGRNTIYF	TGTGCCAGCAGCCAAGATACGCAGGGTAGAAACACCATATATTTT
TRBV18	NA	TRBJ1-5	NA	CASSPSGGHQPQHF	TGTGCCAGCTCCCCGTCTGGGGGCCATCAGCCCCAGCATTTT
TRBV6-6	NA	TRBJ1-3	NA	CASSLRANSGNTIYF	TGTGCCAGCAGCCTCAGGGCCAACTCTGGAAACACCATATATTTT
TRBV10-3	NA	TRBJ2-2	TRBD2	CAIGSQRGGSTGELFF	TGTGCCATCGGGAGCCAGCGGGGGGGCTCCACCGGGGAGCTGTTTTTT
TRBV27	NA	TRBJ1-2	TRBD1	CASRVTADRENLYGYTF	TGTGCCAGCAGAGTCACCGCCGACAGGGAGAATCTCTATGGCTACACCTTC
TRBV11-3	NA	TRBJ1-1	NA	CASSPGNTEAFF	TGTGCCAGCAGCCCCGGGAACACTGAAGCTTTCTTT
TRBV7-2	NA	TRBJ1-2	NA	CASSLAWPSGGYTF	TGTGCCAGCAGCTTAGCCTGGCCTTCGGGAGGCTACACCTTC
TRBV7-6	NA	TRBJ2-7	TRBD1	CASSPPGQAYEQYF	TGTGCCAGCAGCCCTCCGGGACAGGCCTACGAGCAGTACTTC
TRBV5-8	NA	TRBJ1-1	NA	CASSRPPGKGEAFF	TGTGCCAGCAGCCGCCCCCCGGGAAAGGGTGAAGCTTTCTTT
TRBV5-6	few	TRBJ1-2	NA	CASSLSGIYGYTF	TGTGCCAGCAGCTTGTCAGGAATCTATGGCTACACCTTC
TRBV5-7	NA	TRBJ1-5	NA	CASSLAPLGQPQHF	TGTGCCAGCAGCTTGGCCCCCCTGGGCCAGCCCCAGCATTTT
TRBV2	once	TRBJ1-1	NA	CASSERGRNTEAFF	TGTGCCAGCAGTGAAAGAGGGAGGAACACTGAAGCTTTCTTT
TRBV5-1	NA	TRBJ1-4	NA	CASSYETDRLNEKLFF	TGCGCCAGCAGCTATGAAACGGACAGACTTAATGAAAAACTGTTTTTT
TRBV11-3	once	TRBJ2-2	TRBD1	CASSLGGDRSAGELFF	TGTGCCAGCAGCTTAGGGGGGGACAGGTCGGCCGGGGAGCTGTTTTTT
TRBV29-1	NA	TRBJ2-1	TRBD1	CSVVRDSYNEQFF	TGCAGCGTTGTGAGGGACAGTTACAATGAGCAGTTCTTC
TRBV4-2	NA	TRBJ2-7	NA	CASSQAGGEYEQYF	TGTGCCAGCAGCCAGGCAGGAGGGGAATACGAGCAGTACTTC
TRBV21-1	NA	TRBJ2-2	NA	CASSKDVDKDTGELFF	TGTGCCAGCAGCAAAGATGTCGACAAGGACACCGGGGAGCTGTTTTTT
TRBV5-5	NA	TRBJ1-4	TRBD1	CASSLVANRGANEKLFF	TGTGCCAGCAGCTTGGTGGCAAACAGGGGCGCAAATGAAAAACTGTTTTTT
TRBV28	NA	TRBJ2-1	TRBD2	CASSRLAGVDGEQFF	TGTGCCAGCAGCCGTCTAGCGGGGGTTGATGGTGAGCAGTTCTTC
TRBV10-3	NA	TRBJ2-5	NA	CAISESLGAGRSQYF	TGTGCCATCAGTGAGTCCTTGGGAGCTGGGCGGTCCCAGTACTTC
TRBV9	NA	TRBJ2-5	TRBD2	CASSTSGGVGETQYF	TGTGCCAGTTCGACGTCCGGGGGGGTTGGGGAGACCCAGTACTTC
TRBV2	NA	TRBJ1-2	TRBD1	CASRDGQGRTYGYTF	TGTGCCAGCAGAGATGGACAGGGGAGAACTTATGGCTACACCTTC
TRBV6-1	NA	TRBJ2-1	NA	CASSERGAYGNEQFF	TGTGCCAGCAGTGAACGCGGTGCATACGGCAATGAGCAGTTCTTC
TRBV4-3	NA	TRBJ2-1	NA	CASSQDEDAGGEQFF	TGCGCCAGCAGCCAAGATGAGGACGCCGGGGGTGAGCAGTTCTTC
TRBV7-9	NA	TRBJ2-5	NA	CASSFFSGGRETQYF	TGTGCCAGCAGCTTTTTCTCCGGGGGGCGAGAGACCCAGTACTTC
TRBV15	NA	TRBJ2-7	TRBD1	CATSRDHDRGLDEQYF	TGTGCCACCAGCAGAGATCATGACAGGGGCTTAGACGAGCAGTACTTC
TRBV5-1	NA	TRBJ2-6	NA	CASSLWLPMRANVLTF	TGCGCCAGCAGCTTGTGGCTCCCAATGAGGGCCAACGTCCTGACTTTC
TRBV4-3	NA	TRBJ1-4	NA	CASSQGGGRSQKLFF	TGCGCCAGCAGCCAAGGGGGCGGGAGGTCGCAAAAACTGTTTTTT
TRBV7-6	once	TRBJ1-2	TRBD1	CASSLTGGGYTF	TGTGCCAGCAGCCTGACAGGGGGCGGCTACACCTTC
TRBV20-1	once	TRBJ1-2	TRBD1	CSAGQGDGYTF	TGCAGTGCTGGACAGGGCGATGGCTACACCTTC
TRBV29-1	NA	TRBJ2-1	NA	CSVGLGKGSEQFF	TGCAGCGTTGGGCTTGGGAAAGGGAGTGAGCAGTTCTTC
TRBV9	NA	TRBJ2-5	NA	CASSVGGRTRTGTQYF	TGTGCCAGCAGCGTAGGCGGAAGGACTCGAACTGGGACCCAGTACTTC